These 19 T cell receptor beta chains originate from one sample sequenced in a study of lung T cells in sarcoidosis with Löfgren's syndrome. TCRdb ran MiXCR on the reads and lists one entry per CDR3 protein. This table has roughly 63,000 distinct CDR3 sequences, less than 25% appearing once. The sample was CD4+ T cells from PBMCs. The receptors stem from a human donor with sarcoidosis (Löfgren's syndrome or another form), or a control subject (not recorded which).

The chain is built from TRBV7-2 and TRBJ1-2, with D uncertain. The V gene's germline CDR1 is SGHTA and CDR2 FQGNSA. CDR3 length: 11 residues. Trimming removed 5 bases at V and 5 bases at J, with 6 bases between. In DNA form, the CDR3 reads TGTGCCAGCAGCCCGAGTTATGGCTACACCTTC. It translates to CASSPSYGYTF.

The V gene is TRBV14, the J gene TRBJ2-1; 11 bases are shared with TRBD2. CDR1 is SGHDN and CDR2 is FVKESK in the germline V gene. The CDR3 consists of 18 residues. J was trimmed by 10 bases and V by 0 bases; bases with no gene match: 14. The CDR3 DNA is TGTGCCAGCAGCCAAGATCTGGGGACGGCTAGCGGGAGGAAGGAGCAGTTCTTC. This gives the protein CASSQDLGTASGRKEQFF.

At least ten counts were recorded for this clonotype. The rearrangement uses TRBV7-9 and TRBJ2-1; 9 positions match TRBD1. V lost 1 base and J lost 2; bases outside the gene matches: 0. CDR1 SEHNR and CDR2 FQNEAQ come from the germline V gene (reference sequence). This CDR3 is built from 15 residues. The CDR3 protein is CASSLGQGAYNEQFF. Here the CDR3 DNA reads TGTGCCAGCAGCTTAGGACAGGGGGCCTACAATGAGCAGTTCTTC. The entire variable domain, with the rest obtained from reference TRBV7-9 and TRBJ2-1, is as follows: DTGVSQNPRHKITKRGQNVTFRCDPISEHNRLYWYRQTLGQGPEFLTYFQNEAQLEKSRLLSDRFSAERPKGSFSTLEIQRTEQGDSAMYLCASSLGQGAYNEQFFGPGTRLTVL.

This clonotype occurred many times. This chain joins TRBV28 and TRBJ2-5; D not certain. Per the germline V gene, CDR1 is MDHEN and CDR2 is SYDVKM. CDR3 size: 12 residues. Trimming removed 6 bases at V and 0 bases at J, with 5 bases between. CDR3 protein: CASRKYQETQYF. CDR3 nucleotide sequence: TGTGCCAGCAGGAAGTACCAAGAGACCCAGTACTTC.

This clonotype is judged medium-sized (0.01 to 0.1%). V gene TRBV6-1 combines with J gene TRBJ1-1; 8 bases match TRBD1. The germline V gene encodes CDR1 MNHNS and CDR2 SASEGT. There are 13 residues in the CDR3. Unmatched junction bases numbered 5, after V lost 5 bases and J lost 6 bases. The DNA for the CDR3 is TGTGCCAGCAGTCCTATACAGGGGGCTGAAGCTTTCTTT. This sequence encodes CASSPIQGAEAFF.

This clonotype was detected ten times or more. The V gene is TRBV20-1, the J gene TRBJ1-2; D is perhaps TRBD1 (6 bases). Per the germline V gene, CDR1 is DFQATT and CDR2 is SNEGSKA (reference sequence). V was cut by 4 bases and J by 4 bases, with 13 bases left in between. This CDR3 is built from 13 residues. This CDR3 reads CSATLTDSYGYTF. The DNA for the CDR3 is TGCAGTGCTACCCTTACGGACAGCTATGGCTACACCTTC.

This clonotype was picked up a small number of times. V usage is TRBV28 and J usage is TRBJ2-7, with D unresolved. The V gene's germline CDR1 is MDHEN and CDR2 SYDVKM. This CDR3 contains 15 residues. V lost 5 bases, J lost 6 bases, and 20 bases lay in between. The CDR3, as DNA: TGTGCCAGCAGTCGTCCGGCAAATCCGGTTGTCGAGCAGTACTTC. This codes for CASSRPANPVVEQYF.

Comment on this clonotype: It may be a read error: a sequence one base away is much more abundant. The chain joins TRBV18 to TRBJ1-1; D not certain. CDR1 is KGHSH and CDR2 is LQKENI in the germline V gene. The CDR3 extends over 14 amino acids. V was cut by 3 bases and J by 4 bases, with 12 bases left in between. The CDR3 protein is CASSPLEMSTEAFF. CDR3 bases: TGTGCCAGCTCACCCTTAGAAATGAGCACTGAAGCTTTCTTT.

This clonotype was seen repeatedly, ten times or more. The chain joins TRBV6-1 to TRBJ2-2; D remains unclear. V lost 0 bases, J lost 2 bases, and 4 bases lay in between. CDR1 MNHNS and CDR2 SASEGT come from the germline V gene. There are 14 residues in the CDR3. The CDR3 protein is CASSEAANTGELFF. CDR3 nucleotides: TGTGCCAGCAGTGAAGCGGCAAACACCGGGGAGCTGTTTTTT.

V is TRBV7-8 and J is TRBJ1-6; possibly TRBD1 for D (5 bases). The CDR3 has 14 residues. Germline V gene lookup returns CDR1 SGHVS and CDR2 FQNEAQ. The ends were cut back, 2 bases at V and 10 bases at J, with 12 bases in the middle. The CDR3 here is CASSLSQGGSPLHF. The CDR3 nucleotides are TGTGCCAGCAGCTTAAGCCAGGGCGGATCACCCCTCCACTTT.

This clonotype has a handful of counts. The chain employs TRBV14 and TRBJ2-1; 10 bases match TRBD2. The CDR3 is 16 residues long. V shed 0 bases and J 5 bases; nucleotides not matched to a gene: 4. Germline loops: CDR1 SGHDN, CDR2 FVKESK. CDR3 loop: CASSQELLAGNNEQFF. Here the CDR3 DNA reads TGTGCCAGCAGCCAAGAGTTACTAGCGGGAAACAATGAGCAGTTCTTC. Using reference TRBV14 and TRBJ2-1 for the parts outside the CDR3, the full variable domain is EAGVTQFPSHSVIEKGQTVTLRCDPISGHDNLYWYRRVMGKEIKFLLHFVKESKQDESGMPNNRFLAERTGGTYSTLKVQPAELEDSGVYFCASSQELLAGNNEQFFGPGTRLTVL.

This clonotype was found many times. The gene calls are TRBV4-1 and TRBJ1-1; D may be TRBD1 (5 bases). This CDR3 is built from 15 residues. CDR1 MGHRA and CDR2 YSYEKL come from the germline V gene. Trimming shortened V by 5 bases and J by 0 bases, and 13 bases separated the two germline ends. The CDR3 nucleotides read TGCGCCAGCAGCTCCCGAGGGGCGGTGAACACTGAAGCTTTCTTT. Protein sequence: CASSSRGAVNTEAFF.

This clonotype was seen at least ten times. This chain uses TRBV24-1 with TRBJ2-1; D is undetermined. Germline V gene lookup returns CDR1 KGHDR and CDR2 SFDVKD. Trimming removed 9 bases from V and 6 bases from J, with 14 bases in between. The CDR3 runs 13 residues. The CDR3 DNA is TGTGCCACCGGGTCCACCCTTTCCAATGAGCAGTTCTTC. It translates to CATGSTLSNEQFF.

This clonotype was seen repeatedly, ten times or more. The chain has TRBV27 and TRBJ1-3, with 9 bases identical to TRBD1. From germline, CDR1 is MNHEY and CDR2 SMNVEV (reference sequence). The CDR3 length is 15 residues. With 2 bases clipped from V and 6 bases from J, the junction kept 5 bases outside the gene matches. The CDR3, as DNA: TGTGCCAGCAGTTTAGGGGGACAGGGACCAAACACCATATATTTT. It is translated as CASSLGGQGPNTIYF.

This clonotype was observed a few times. A much larger clone differs by one base, so this may be a read error. J is TRBJ2-1 and V is TRBV7-8; 8 bases line up with TRBD2. The germline gives CDR1 SGHVS, CDR2 FQNEAQ. The CDR3 extends over 15 amino acids. The CDR3 bases are TGTGCCAGCAGCTTGGCGGGGGGACGTTACAGTGAGCAGTTCTTC. As protein: CASSLAGGRYSEQFF.

This clonotype was seen at least ten times. J is TRBJ1-2 and V is TRBV6-1; D may be TRBD1 (5 bases). CDR3 size: 13 residues. Trimming removed 6 bases at V and 7 bases at J, with 15 bases between. CDR1 and CDR2 (germline): MNHNS, SASEGT. CDR3 in amino acids: CASSRAGKSGYTF. The CDR3 DNA sequence: TGTGCCAGCAGCCGCGCAGGGAAGAGTGGCTACACCTTC.

The sample holds many counts of this clonotype. V and J are TRBV28 and TRBJ1-2, with D possibly TRBD1 on 6 matching bases. The CDR3 spans 18 residues. V was trimmed by 8 bases and J by 2 bases, leaving 27 bases between them. Germline CDR1 MDHEN, CDR2 SYDVKM. The CDR3 coding sequence is TGTGCCAGCCATACCCCCGGGACAAGGGACGGTCCCAACTATGGCTACACCTTC. Protein: CASHTPGTRDGPNYGYTF.

This clonotype was seen a handful of times. The gene calls are TRBV12-3 or TRBV12-4 and TRBJ2-5; 8 nucleotides agree with TRBD2. The CDR3 sequence is 15 residues long. V gave up 6 bases and J gave up 5 bases; unmatched junction bases: 11. CDR3 sequence reads: CASSYDGGAGETQYF. The DNA for the CDR3 is TGTGCCAGCAGCTATGACGGGGGGGCCGGGGAGACCCAGTACTTC.

With respect to this clonotype: Since the CDR3 does not end with the conserved phenylalanine or tryptophan, this likely comes from a read error. The CDR3 is CATSDPGLDEQFL. The CDR3 region has the DNA TGTGCCACCAGTGATCCGGGACTAGATGAGCAGTTCCTC. V usage is TRBV24-1 and J usage is TRBJ2-1, with TRBD2 matching over 8 bases. The length of the CDR3 is 13 residues. V lost 3 bases to trimming and J lost 8 bases; unmatched junction nucleotides: 2. Germline CDR1 KGHDR, CDR2 SFDVKD.